In this sample, the clone carrying this T cell receptor beta chain turned up a few times. The antigen is undetermined. The cDNA came from 5'RACE, which used 10-nucleotide random UMIs. One entry per CDR3 protein results from TCRdb running MiXCR on the 5' RACE reads. In the table there are about 49,000 distinct CDR3 sequences, about an eighth of which are singletons. The data stem from a study of neurological immune-mediated disorders. Study observations and caveats: Patients with HTLV-1-associated myelopathy showed the most TCR clonal expansion. Those with multiple sclerosis showed the least, falling below healthy controls. Across subjects, expanded clones had no CDR3 amino acid sequences in common, pointing to private repertoires in all groups.

The CDR3 is made up of 13 amino acids. With 3 bases removed from V and 9 bases from J, the gap between germline ends came to 14 bases. Germline V gives CDR1 LNHNV, CDR2 YYDKDF (reference sequence). Time point reported: longitudinal time-point 2. Source material was 2 million unsorted PBMCs, stored at -80 °C in RNAlater. Sequencing was performed on PBMCs. V is TRBV15 and J is TRBJ1-1; no clear D. This receptor was identified in a male donor with HTLV-1-associated myelopathy (HAM/TSP). CDR3 sequence (DNA): TGTGCCACCAGCAGGGACGATCGTGGAAAAGCTTTCTTT. Translation: CATSRDDRGKAFF. The complete variable domain, with remaining parts taken from reference TRBV15 and TRBJ1-1, reads DAMVIQNPRYQVTQFGKPVTLSCSQTLNHNVMYWYQQKSSQAPKLLFHYYDKDFNNEADTPDNFQSRRPNTSFCFLDIRSPGLGDTAMYLCATSRDDRGKAFFGQGTRLTVV.